What follows are 22 T cell receptor beta chains derived from one specimen sequenced in a study of T-cell reconstitution after alpha-beta-depleted transplantation in children. Unique molecular identifiers were used to barcode this TCRbeta library. TCRdb fed the PCR reads into MiXCR, producing one record per CDR3 protein. The table has 440,000 or so distinct CDR3 sequences, about 45% seen once. The sequencing used PBMCs, collected before TCRalphabeta/CD19-depleted stem cell transplant. The receptors originated from a girl aged 2 to 9 with aplastic anemia, due to receive a stem cell transplant.

The chain is built from TRBV29-1 and TRBJ1-3; D is unresolved. Germline V CDR1 and CDR2: SQVTM, ANQGSEA. The V end lost 7 bases, the J end lost 10 bases, and 23 bases lay between the germline ends. This CDR3 region has 14 residues. CDR3 sequence reads: CSAWEARQPGTIYF. The CDR3 DNA reads TGCAGCGCCTGGGAGGCCAGACAACCCGGGACCATATATTTT.

The chain carries TRBV12-3 or TRBV12-4 and TRBJ2-5; D tentatively reads TRBD1 or TRBD2 (5 bases each). The CDR3 totals 14 residues. With 8 bases removed from V and 3 bases from J, the gap between germline ends came to 16 bases. CDR3 sequence reads: CASLSGVGEETQYF. The CDR3 DNA follows: TGTGCCAGCCTCTCGGGCGTGGGGGAAGAGACCCAGTACTTC.

This clonotype has at least ten counts. V gene TRBV20-1 combines with J gene TRBJ2-7; D is perhaps TRBD1 (7 bases). The CDR3 extends over 15 amino acids. Trimming stripped 0 bases from V and 3 bases from J, with 15 bases between. The germline CDR1 and CDR2 sequences are DFQATT and SNEGSKA (reference sequence). The CDR3 bases are TGCAGTGCTAGAGATCGGACCAGGGGGGTCTACGAGCAGTACTTC. Amino acid sequence: CSARDRTRGVYEQYF.

The chain joins TRBV6-1 to TRBJ2-1, with TRBD1 as a possible D gene (5 bases). CDR1 and CDR2 (germline): MNHNS, SASEGT. The CDR3 is 16 amino acids. V was trimmed by 0 bases and J by 4 bases, leaving 13 bases between them. Here the CDR3 DNA reads TGTGCCAGCAGTGAAGCGGTTAGGGGCTCTTACAATGAGCAGTTCTTC. This encodes CASSEAVRGSYNEQFF.

The chain has TRBV11-2 and TRBJ2-3; no clear D. The V gene lost 5 bases and the J gene lost 3 bases, with 12 bases spanning the gap. There are 14 residues in the CDR3. The germline gives CDR1 SGHAT, CDR2 FQNNGV. The CDR3 region has the DNA TGTGCCAGCAGCCAGACCCCAGTGACAGATACGCAGTATTTT. Amino acid sequence: CASSQTPVTDTQYF. Variable domain in full (rest from reference TRBV11-2 and TRBJ2-3): EAGVAQSPRYKIIEKRQSVAFWCNPISGHATLYWYQQILGQGPKLLIQFQNNGVVDDSQLPKDRFSAERLKGVDSTLKIQPAKLEDSAVYLCASSQTPVTDTQYFGPGTRLTVL.

V and J are TRBV11-2 and TRBJ1-3; a possible D gene is TRBD1 (5 bases). This CDR3 region has 16 residues. V was pared by 1 base and J by 4 bases, with 14 bases between. Germline V gene data show CDR1 as SGHAT and CDR2 as FQNNGV. The CDR3 is CASSLVRGTAGNTIYF. DNA for the CDR3: TGTGCCAGCAGCTTAGTGCGGGGGACGGCCGGAAACACCATATATTTT.

V usage is TRBV27 and J usage is TRBJ1-1; possible D gene TRBD1, 5 bases. Germline CDR1 is MNHEY and CDR2 is SMNVEV (reference sequence). Trimming took off 6 bases at V and 8 bases at J, with 13 bases between the two ends. The CDR3 spans 12 residues. CDR3 in amino acids: CASRDPGREAFF. CDR3 coding DNA: TGTGCCAGCAGAGACCCGGGACGAGAAGCTTTCTTT.

This clonotype was counted at least ten times. V gene TRBV7-9 combines with J gene TRBJ2-7; 10 nucleotides agree with TRBD1. Germline CDR1 SEHNR, CDR2 FQNEAQ (reference sequence). The CDR3 totals 15 residues. Losses at the gene ends were 6 bases for V and 7 bases for J; bases not matched to a gene: 12. CDR3 protein: CASRPPGQGSGEQYF. As DNA, the CDR3 is TGTGCCAGCAGACCTCCGGGACAGGGGTCGGGGGAGCAGTACTTC.

V gene TRBV12-3 or TRBV12-4 combines with J gene TRBJ2-7; TRBD2 agrees at 7 bases. Losses at the gene ends were 6 bases for V and 7 bases for J; bases not matched to a gene: 9. This CDR3 has 13 residues. In DNA, the CDR3 is TGTGCCAGCAGCCAACTAGCGCACAAGGAGCAGTACTTC. This codes for CASSQLAHKEQYF.

J is TRBJ2-1 and V is TRBV7-8; 7 bases fit TRBD2. Germline V CDR1 and CDR2: SGHVS, FQNEAQ. The J segment lost 10 bases and the V segment lost 8 bases, leaving 5 bases of the junction unmatched. CDR3 length: 11 residues. CDR3 DNA: TGTGCCAGCCGCTACGGGGGGGAGCAGTTCTTC. Amino acids: CASRYGGEQFF. The variable domain in full, with the rest retrieved from reference TRBV7-8 and TRBJ2-1, is GAGVSQSPRYKVAKRGQDVALRCDPISGHVSLFWYQQALGQGPEFLTYFQNEAQLDKSGLPSDRFFAERPEGSVSTLKIQRTQQEDSAVYLCASRYGGEQFFGPGTRLTVL.

This clonotype has only a few counts. The V call is TRBV9, the J call TRBJ2-3, with D perhaps TRBD2 (5 bases). Germline loops: CDR1 SGDLS, CDR2 YYNGEE. V lost 1 base and J lost 1, with 10 bases in between. This CDR3 region has 15 residues. DNA of the CDR3: TGTGCCAGCAGCGTATTCGGCGGGCGCACAGATACGCAGTATTTT. This codes for CASSVFGGRTDTQYF.

This clonotype was recorded once. The V call is TRBV7-6, the J call TRBJ2-5, with 9 bases lining up with TRBD2. Per the germline V gene, CDR1 is SGHVS and CDR2 is FNYEAQ. This CDR3 is built from 16 residues. With V trimmed by 4 bases and J by 5 bases, 11 bases remained unmatched. For the CDR3, the DNA is TGTGCCAGCAGCTCACTAGCGGGCGACGATGGGGAGACCCAGTACTTC. Its translation is CASSSLAGDDGETQYF. Using reference TRBV7-6 and TRBJ2-5 for the parts outside the CDR3, the full variable domain is GAGVSQSPRYKVTKRGQDVALRCDPISGHVSLYWYRQALGQGPEFLTYFNYEAQQDKSGLPNDRFSAERPEGSISTLTIQRTEQRDSAMYRCASSSLAGDDGETQYFGPGTRLLVL.

The sample holds a few counts of this clonotype. The J gene is TRBJ1-5, the V gene TRBV5-1, with a possible D match to TRBD1 (6 bases). This CDR3 is 14 amino acids long. Trimming stripped 4 bases from V and 2 bases from J, with 10 bases between. The germline CDR1 and CDR2 sequences are SGHRS and YFSETQ. CDR3 bases: TGCGCCAGCAGCCCGGACAGCCGCAATCAGCCCCAGCATTTT. Translating gives CASSPDSRNQPQHF.

V gene TRBV6-2 or TRBV6-3 combines with J gene TRBJ2-3; 7 nucleotides line up with TRBD2. Germline V CDR1 and CDR2: MNHEY, SVGEGT. The V and J ends lost 5 bases and 4 bases, in that order; junction bases with no gene match: 3. There are 13 residues in the CDR3. CDR3 sequence reads: CASSTTSADTQYF. CDR3 sequence (DNA): TGTGCCAGCAGTACCACTAGCGCAGATACGCAGTATTTT.

V is TRBV7-9 and J is TRBJ2-5; 10 bases are shared with TRBD1. The CDR3 totals 16 residues. CDR1 and CDR2 from the germline V gene are SEHNR and FQNEAQ (reference sequence). V dropped 5 bases and J dropped 2; count of bases not matched to a gene: 8. The DNA of the CDR3 is TGTGCCAGCAGCCTAAGCTGGACAGGGGGACAAGAGACCCAGTACTTC. As protein: CASSLSWTGGQETQYF.

This clonotype was seen ten or more times. This chain joins TRBV10-3 and TRBJ1-2, with TRBD1 identical over 11 bases. Germline V gene sequence: CDR1 ENHRY, CDR2 SYGVKD. This CDR3 is 14 amino acids long. The junction had 6 bases not matched to a gene; V was cut back by 6 bases and J by 6 bases. Written as DNA, the CDR3 is TGTGCCATCAGCTCCGGACAGGGGGCAGATGGCTACACCTTC. Protein product: CAISSGQGADGYTF.

V and J are TRBV29-1 and TRBJ2-5; tentative D call: TRBD2 (5 bases). The germline V gene encodes CDR1 SQVTM and CDR2 ANQGSEA. The CDR3 spans 15 residues. V lost 2 bases and J 3 bases, leaving 16 bases between the germline ends. The DNA for the CDR3 is TGCAGCGTTGAATGGAGAGGGTCCGCCAAAGAGACCCAGTACTTC. Residues: CSVEWRGSAKETQYF.

The chain carries TRBV7-9 and TRBJ2-6; 8 bases line up with TRBD2. The junction had 11 bases not matched to a gene; V was cut back by 7 bases and J by 3 bases. Germline-derived CDR1 and CDR2 are SEHNR and FQNEAQ (reference sequence). CDR3 length: 17 residues. CDR3 sequence: CASTREGGPSGANVLTF. The CDR3 nucleotides read TGTGCCAGCACCCGGGAGGGAGGGCCAAGTGGGGCCAACGTCCTGACTTTC.

This clonotype came up a few times. The rearrangement uses TRBV18 and TRBJ1-1; D is uncertain. The germline V and J ends were trimmed by 5 bases and 0 bases, with 7 bases remaining between them. Germline V CDR1 and CDR2: KGHSH, LQKENI. The CDR3 covers 13 residues. The CDR3 reads CASSESMNTEAFF. The DNA for the CDR3 is TGTGCCAGCTCAGAAAGTATGAACACTGAAGCTTTCTTT.

This clonotype came up many times. The chain combines TRBV12-3 or TRBV12-4 with TRBJ1-2; weak D call: TRBD1 (5 bases). Trimming left V 3 bases short and J 8 bases short, with 13 bases between. The CDR3 is 13 amino acids. The CDR3 is CASSFGGRRGYTF. CDR3 sequence (DNA): TGTGCCAGCAGTTTCGGGGGACGACGGGGCTACACCTTC.

This clonotype showed up just a few times. This sequence joins TRBV6-1 and TRBJ1-5; possibly TRBD1 for D (6 bases). The CDR3 is made up of 14 amino acids. The germline V gene has CDR1 MNHNS and CDR2 SASEGT. V was clipped by 3 bases and J by 5 bases, with 11 bases between them. The CDR3 DNA reads as TGTGCCAGCAGTGACAGAGGGGGGGATCAGCCCCAGCATTTT. Its translation: CASSDRGGDQPQHF.

This clonotype has just a few counts. V is TRBV12-3 or TRBV12-4 and J is TRBJ1-5, with unresolved D. CDR3 length: 14 amino acids. The V end was cut by 3 bases, the J end by 0 bases, with 6 bases between. CDR3 nucleotides: TGTGCCAGCAGTTTCGGGTATAGCAATCAGCCCCAGCATTTT. Amino acid sequence: CASSFGYSNQPQHF.